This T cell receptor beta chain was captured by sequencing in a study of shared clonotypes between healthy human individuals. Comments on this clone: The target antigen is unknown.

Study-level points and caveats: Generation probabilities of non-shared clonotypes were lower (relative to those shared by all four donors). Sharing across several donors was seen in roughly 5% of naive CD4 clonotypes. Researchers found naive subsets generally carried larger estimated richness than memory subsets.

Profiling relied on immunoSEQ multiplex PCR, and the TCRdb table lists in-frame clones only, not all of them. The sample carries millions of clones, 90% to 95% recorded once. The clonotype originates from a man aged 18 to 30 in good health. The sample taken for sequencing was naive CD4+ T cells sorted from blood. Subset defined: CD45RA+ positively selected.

CDR3 in amino acids: CASSAGGLSYEQYF. CDR3 DNA sequence: TGTGCCAGCTCGGCGGGGGGGCTCTCCTACGAGCAGTACTTC. The chain is built from TRBV2 and TRBJ2-7, with 9 bases identical to TRBD2. This CDR3 is built from 14 residues. V gave up 8 bases and J gave up 0 bases; unmatched junction bases: 5. The germline V gene encodes CDR1 SNHLY and CDR2 FYNNEI.